The 23 T cell receptor beta chains reported below all come from one sample, sequenced in a study of blood T cell repertoires in COVID-19. Sequencing used immunoSEQ multiplex PCR; TCRdb keeps in-frame clones, though not all of them. Among about 220,000 clones, just over 85% were seen once, and the ten largest hold roughly 14%. Sequencing used PBMCs or T cells enriched from blood (not recorded which). Receptors were obtained from a woman between 45 and 60 years old with acute COVID-19.

This clone was detected a few times. The V call is TRBV5-1, the J call TRBJ2-2; TRBD2 matches 8 bases. The CDR3 is made up of 15 amino acids. Germline values: CDR1 SGHRS, CDR2 YFSETQ. Trimming at V came to 4 bases and at J to 5 bases, leaving 7 bases not matched to a gene. The CDR3 here is CASSPLAGRTGELFF. The CDR3 DNA follows: TGCGCCAGCAGCCCTCTAGCGGGCCGAACCGGGGAGCTGTTTTTT.

The chain is built from TRBV19 and TRBJ2-6; D might be TRBD1 (6 bases). V was trimmed by 4 bases and J by 0 bases, leaving 7 bases between them. This CDR3 spans 15 amino acids. Looked up from germline, CDR1 is LNHDA and CDR2 is SQIVND (reference sequence). The CDR3 sequence is CASSTRGSGANVLTF. The DNA for the CDR3 is TGTGCCAGTAGTACCAGGGGCTCTGGGGCCAACGTCCTGACTTTC.

The chain is built from TRBV9 and TRBJ1-1; maybe TRBD1 (6 bases). This CDR3 comprises 12 residues. Per germline, CDR1 SGDLS and CDR2 YYNGEE. Trimming stripped 3 bases from V and 8 bases from J, with 11 bases between. CDR3 residues: CASSAQGSEAFF. In nucleotides, the CDR3 is TGTGCCAGCAGCGCCCAGGGGTCAGAAGCTTTCTTT.

This clone was detected a few times. The gene calls are TRBV7-9 and TRBJ2-7, with a possible D match to TRBD1 (7 bases). In germline, CDR1 is SEHNR, CDR2 FQNEAQ (reference sequence). The CDR3 spans 15 residues. V was pared by 3 bases and J by 1 base, with 13 bases between. The CDR3 protein is CASSFQGGLSYEQYF. The DNA for the CDR3 is TGTGCCAGCAGCTTCCAGGGGGGCTTATCCTACGAGCAGTACTTC.

The chain carries TRBV4-2 and TRBJ2-1, with TRBD2 matching 8 bases. The CDR3 length is 13 residues. The ends lost 0 bases at V and 15 bases at J; junction bases unmatched: 7. CDR1 LGHNA and CDR2 YNFKEQ come from the germline V gene. The CDR3 reads CASSQDRGRGGFF. CDR3 nucleotide sequence: TGTGCCAGCAGCCAAGATCGTGGCCGGGGGGGGTTCTTC.

The chain uses TRBV5-4 and TRBJ2-4, with 11 bases matching TRBD2. The V gene's germline CDR1 is SGHNT and CDR2 YYREEE (reference sequence). With 5 bases clipped from V and 5 bases from J, the junction kept 6 bases outside the gene matches. This CDR3 is built from 15 residues. The CDR3 DNA reads as TGTGCCAGCAGTCGACTAGCGGGACTTCAAAACATTCAGTACTTC. Translating it yields CASSRLAGLQNIQYF.

The chain is built from TRBV28 and TRBJ1-1, with 9 bases fitting TRBD1. CDR3 length equals 16 residues. The germline V gene has CDR1 MDHEN and CDR2 SYDVKM. Germline trimming cut 6 bases from V and 1 base from J; bases unmatched to any gene: 9. CDR3 DNA: TGTGCCAGCAGGGTCTCCCGGGACAGGGCGAACACTGAAGCTTTCTTT. Its translation is CASRVSRDRANTEAFF.

J is TRBJ1-2 and V is TRBV6-5; no firm D call. The V gene's germline CDR1 is MNHEY and CDR2 SVGAGI. V lost 8 bases and J 6 bases, leaving 22 bases between the germline ends. This CDR3 contains 15 residues. CDR3: CASDSRSRSRDGYTF. DNA of the CDR3: TGTGCCAGCGACTCCCGCAGTCGGAGTCGCGATGGCTACACCTTC.

The rearrangement uses TRBV7-8 and TRBJ2-2; 10 bases line up with TRBD1. Germline V gene data show CDR1 as SGHVS and CDR2 as FQNEAQ. V gave up 3 bases and J gave up 4 bases; unmatched junction bases: 5. The CDR3 runs to 16 residues. The CDR3 loop is CASSFPGQGPTGELFF. CDR3 bases: TGTGCCAGCAGCTTTCCGGGACAGGGGCCCACCGGGGAGCTGTTTTTT.

The table lists this clone with a count of one. The genes are TRBV7-3 and TRBJ2-1; 14 nucleotides line up with TRBD2. The CDR3 is 16 amino acids. From germline, CDR1 is SGHTA and CDR2 FQGTGA. V shed 5 bases, J shed 7 bases, and the junction held 7 bases outside the gene matches. The CDR3 DNA reads as TGTGCCAGCAGCCAGACTAGCGGGAGGGGATCAAATGAGCAGTTCTTC. As protein: CASSQTSGRGSNEQFF.

The chain recombines TRBV19 with TRBJ1-5; D is perhaps TRBD1 (6 bases). The germline gives CDR1 LNHDA, CDR2 SQIVND (reference sequence). The CDR3 length is 16 residues. With 3 bases removed from V and 6 bases from J, the gap between germline ends came to 18 bases. The CDR3: CASSMVGGRNSQPQHF. The DNA of the CDR3 is TGTGCCAGTAGTATGGTCGGGGGGCGTAACAGTCAGCCCCAGCATTTT.

This chain connects TRBV6-5 to TRBJ1-6; possible D gene TRBD1, 5 bases. The CDR3 sequence is 13 residues long. Looked up from germline, CDR1 is MNHEY and CDR2 is SVGAGI. Trimming took off 5 bases at V and 8 bases at J, with 10 bases between the two ends. In nucleotides, the CDR3 is TGTGCCAGCAGTACAGGACGGGATTCACCCCTCCACTTT. Amino acids: CASSTGRDSPLHF.

The J gene is TRBJ1-5, the V gene TRBV19, with TRBD1 matching over 9 bases. This CDR3 region has 14 residues. Per the germline V gene, CDR1 is LNHDA and CDR2 is SQIVND (reference sequence). With V trimmed by 1 base and J by 9 bases, 4 bases remained unmatched. CDR3 loop: CASSIGTGVGPQHF. Here the CDR3 DNA reads TGTGCCAGTAGTATAGGGACAGGGGTTGGGCCCCAGCATTTT.

V is TRBV5-1 and J is TRBJ2-3, with a tentative D call TRBD2 (6 bases). CDR3 size: 13 residues. Trimming cost V 1 base and J 6 bases, with 9 bases left between them. The germline V gene has CDR1 SGHRS and CDR2 YFSETQ. The CDR3 loop is CASSLSRGDTQYF. For the CDR3, the DNA is TGCGCCAGCAGCTTGAGCCGGGGGGATACGCAGTATTTT.

This chain links TRBV7-8 with TRBJ2-4, with 11 bases fitting TRBD2. The junction had 3 bases not matched to a gene; V was cut back by 3 bases and J by 2 bases. CDR3 size: 16 residues. Germline CDR1 SGHVS, CDR2 FQNEAQ. As DNA, the CDR3 is TGTGCCAGCAGCTTTTCTAGCGGGGGGACCAAAAACATTCAGTACTTC. This translates into CASSFSSGGTKNIQYF.

This clone is a singleton in its sample. The chain links TRBV24-1 to TRBJ2-7; D remains unclear. The CDR3 sequence is 10 residues long. Trimming left V 8 bases short and J 2 bases short, with 3 bases between. CDR1 and CDR2 (germline): KGHDR, SFDVKD. The CDR3 spells CATIAYEQYF. CDR3 coding DNA: TGTGCCACCATCGCCTACGAGCAGTACTTC.

The CDR3 region is CASHPNVDYEQYF. The DNA for the CDR3 is TGTGCCAGCCACCCCAACGTAGACTACGAGCAGTACTTC. This rearrangement joins TRBV21-1 to TRBJ2-7; the listed D gene, TRBD2, was not tested against the DNA. TRBV21-1 is annotated as a pseudogene. This CDR3 has 13 amino acids.

V gene TRBV27 combines with J gene TRBJ2-3; 13 bases match TRBD2. Trimming at V came to 5 bases and at J to 1 base, leaving 6 bases not matched to a gene. Germline V lookup: CDR1 MNHEY, CDR2 SMNVEV (reference sequence). The CDR3 covers 17 residues. The chain's CDR3 is CASSAWTSGSGTDTQYF. CDR3 sequence (DNA): TGTGCCAGCAGTGCCTGGACTAGCGGGAGCGGCACAGATACGCAGTATTTT.

The V and J genes are TRBV29-1 and TRBJ1-1; the D is unclear. The length of the CDR3 is 12 residues. The germline V and J ends were trimmed by 5 bases and 0 bases, with 7 bases remaining between them. From germline, CDR1 is SQVTM and CDR2 ANQGSEA. The DNA for the CDR3 is TGCAGCGTTAACCACTTGAACACTGAAGCTTTCTTT. Translation: CSVNHLNTEAFF. Together with reference TRBV29-1 and TRBJ1-1, the CDR3 gives the full variable domain: SAVISQKPSRDICQRGTSLTIQCQVDSQVTMMFWYRQQPGQSLTLIATANQGSEATYESGFVIDKFPISRPNLTFSTLTVSNMSPEDSSIYLCSVNHLNTEAFFGQGTRLTVV.

The chain joins TRBV19 to TRBJ1-1; 10 bases are a match to TRBD1. Losses at the gene ends were 3 bases for V and 1 base for J; bases not matched to a gene: 2. The germline CDR1 and CDR2 sequences are LNHDA and SQIVND (reference sequence). This CDR3 has 15 amino acids. The CDR3 DNA sequence: TGTGCCAGTAGTATGGGACAGGGGCGGAACACTGAAGCTTTCTTT. It codes for CASSMGQGRNTEAFF.

V and J are TRBV7-2 and TRBJ1-5, with TRBD1 identical over 7 bases. Germline-derived CDR1 and CDR2 are SGHTA and FQGNSA. Trimming at V came to 4 bases and at J to 5 bases, leaving 11 bases not matched to a gene. The CDR3 loop spans 16 amino acids. CDR3 loop: CASSSLSGGIYQPQHF. The CDR3 nucleotides read TGTGCCAGCAGCTCGCTCTCAGGGGGAATATATCAGCCCCAGCATTTT.

This clone turned up a few times. This chain joins TRBV3-1 (or the pseudogene TRBV3-2) and TRBJ1-5, with 7 positions matching TRBD1. Trimming removed 4 bases from V and 6 bases from J; junction bases left unmatched: 9. The CDR3 is made up of 15 amino acids. Per germline, CDR1 LGHDT and CDR2 YNNKEL (reference sequence). CDR3: CASSPSTGKGQPQHF. CDR3 nucleotides: TGTGCCAGCAGCCCATCGACAGGGAAGGGTCAGCCCCAGCATTTT.

The chain is built from TRBV6-5 and TRBJ2-7; 10 bases align to TRBD2. CDR1 and CDR2 from the germline V gene are MNHEY and SVGAGI. The CDR3 extends over 14 amino acids. V lost 7 bases and J lost 3; bases outside the gene matches: 6. The CDR3 is CASIVAGGFYEQYF. The CDR3 coding sequence is TGTGCCAGCATCGTAGCGGGAGGTTTCTACGAGCAGTACTTC.